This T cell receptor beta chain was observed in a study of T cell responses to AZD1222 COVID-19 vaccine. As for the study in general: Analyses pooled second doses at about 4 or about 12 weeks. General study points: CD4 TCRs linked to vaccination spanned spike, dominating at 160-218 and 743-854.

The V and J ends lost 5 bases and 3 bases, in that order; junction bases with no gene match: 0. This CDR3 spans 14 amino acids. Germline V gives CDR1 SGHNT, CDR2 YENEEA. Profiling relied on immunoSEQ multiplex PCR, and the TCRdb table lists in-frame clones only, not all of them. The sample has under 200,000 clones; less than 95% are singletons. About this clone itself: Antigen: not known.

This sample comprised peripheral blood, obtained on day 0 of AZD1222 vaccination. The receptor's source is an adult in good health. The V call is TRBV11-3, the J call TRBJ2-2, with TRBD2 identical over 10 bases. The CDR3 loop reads CASSGLADTGELFF. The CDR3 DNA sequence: TGTGCCAGCAGCGGACTAGCGGACACCGGGGAGCTGTTTTTT.